This T cell receptor (beta chain) was found in a study of T cell responses to AZD1222 COVID-19 vaccine. General observations from the study: Spike-specific TCR breadth and depth rose after two AZD1222 doses. Donors skewed white British and female; clonal diversity was possibly underestimated.

This clone was recorded only once. Its target is not known. Only in-frame clones appear in the TCRdb table, and some are missing; sequencing was by immunoSEQ multiplex PCR. The sample shows fewer than 100,000 clones, approximately 90% of them seen only once. Pooling was applied to second doses at about 4 or about 12 weeks. This clonotype was obtained from an adult who received the AZD1222 COVID-19 vaccine. The sample consisted of peripheral blood, taken 28 days after the second AZD1222 dose.

The chain's CDR3 is CASSLFDVSEAFF. The CDR3 DNA is TGTGCCAGCAGCTTGTTTGATGTCAGCGAAGCTTTCTTT. The rearrangement links TRBV5-8 to TRBJ1-1; D unclear. The CDR3 totals 13 residues. Germline CDR1 SGHTS, CDR2 YDEGEE. The ends were cut back, 1 base at V and 8 bases at J, with 12 bases in the middle. The full variable domain, completed using reference TRBV5-8 and TRBJ1-1, is EAGVTQSPTHLIKTRGQQATLRCSPISGHTSVYWYQQALGLGLQFLLWYDEGEERNRGNFPPRFSGRQFPNYSSELNVNALELEDSALYLCASSLFDVSEAFFGQGTRLTVV.